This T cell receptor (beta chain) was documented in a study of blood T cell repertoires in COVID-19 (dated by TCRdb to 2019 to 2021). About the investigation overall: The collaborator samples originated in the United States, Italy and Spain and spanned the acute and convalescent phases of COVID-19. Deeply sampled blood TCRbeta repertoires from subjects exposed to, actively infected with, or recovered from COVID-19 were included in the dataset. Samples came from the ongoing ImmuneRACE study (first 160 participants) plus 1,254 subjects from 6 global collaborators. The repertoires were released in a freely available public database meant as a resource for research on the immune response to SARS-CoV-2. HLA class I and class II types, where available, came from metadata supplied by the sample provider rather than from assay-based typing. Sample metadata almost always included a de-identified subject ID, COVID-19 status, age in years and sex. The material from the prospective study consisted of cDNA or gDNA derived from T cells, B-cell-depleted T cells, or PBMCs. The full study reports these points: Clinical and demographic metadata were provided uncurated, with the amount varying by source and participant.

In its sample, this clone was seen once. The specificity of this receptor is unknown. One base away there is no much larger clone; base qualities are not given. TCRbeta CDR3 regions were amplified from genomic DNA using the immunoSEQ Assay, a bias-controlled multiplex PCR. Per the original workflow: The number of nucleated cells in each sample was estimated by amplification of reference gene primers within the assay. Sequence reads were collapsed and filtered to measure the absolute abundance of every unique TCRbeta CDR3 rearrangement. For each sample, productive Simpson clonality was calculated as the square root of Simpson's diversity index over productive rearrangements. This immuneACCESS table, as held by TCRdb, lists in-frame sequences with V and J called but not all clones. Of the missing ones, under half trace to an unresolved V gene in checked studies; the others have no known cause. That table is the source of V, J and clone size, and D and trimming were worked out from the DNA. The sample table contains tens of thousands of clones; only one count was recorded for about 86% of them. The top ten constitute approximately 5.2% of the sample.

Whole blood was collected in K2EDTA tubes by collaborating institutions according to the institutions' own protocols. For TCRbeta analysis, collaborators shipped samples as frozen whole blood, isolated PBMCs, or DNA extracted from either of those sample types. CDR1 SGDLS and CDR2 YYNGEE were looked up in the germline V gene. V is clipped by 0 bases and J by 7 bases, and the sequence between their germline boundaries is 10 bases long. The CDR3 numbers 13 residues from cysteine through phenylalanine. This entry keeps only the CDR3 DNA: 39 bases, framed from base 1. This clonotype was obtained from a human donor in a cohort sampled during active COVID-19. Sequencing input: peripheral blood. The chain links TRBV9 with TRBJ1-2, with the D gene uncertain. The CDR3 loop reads CASSVERGSGYTF. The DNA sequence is TGTGCCAGCAGCGTAGAAAGAGGGTCTGGCTACACCTTC.